This TCR beta chain was obtained from a study of T cells in Graves' hyperthyroidism and ophthalmopathy. PBMCs came from 7.5 to 10 ml fresh peripheral blood. The investigators amplified TCR beta CDR3 regions from RNA transcripts. Initially, a first-round RT-PCR of the TCR CDR3 employed the HTBI primer set. Each CDR3 protein is one row after TCRdb ran MiXCR on the multiplex PCR reads. The data hold 640,000 or so distinct CDR3 sequences, with around 14% observed a single time. V lost 4 bases and J lost 3, with 12 bases in between. CDR1 MNHGY and CDR2 SVAAGI come from the germline V gene. CDR3 length equals 14 residues.

The source is a woman aged 18-30 years with Graves' ophthalmopathy. The J gene is TRBJ1-1, the V gene TRBV6-9; D gene unclear. The sequencing input was blood. The CDR3 DNA reads as TGTGCCAGCAGTTTTGGACGGCTGTACACTGAAGCTTTCTTT. Protein sequence: CASSFGRLYTEAFF.